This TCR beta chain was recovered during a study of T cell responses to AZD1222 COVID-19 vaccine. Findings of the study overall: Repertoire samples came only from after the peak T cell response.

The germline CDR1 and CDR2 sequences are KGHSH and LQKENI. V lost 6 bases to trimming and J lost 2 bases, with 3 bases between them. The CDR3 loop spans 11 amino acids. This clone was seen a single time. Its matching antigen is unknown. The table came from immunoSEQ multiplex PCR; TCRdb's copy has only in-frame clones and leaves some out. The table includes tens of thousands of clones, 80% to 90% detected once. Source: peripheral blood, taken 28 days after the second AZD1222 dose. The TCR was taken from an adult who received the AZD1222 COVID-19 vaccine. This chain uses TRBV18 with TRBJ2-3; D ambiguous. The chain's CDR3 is CASSVTDTQYF. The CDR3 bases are TGTGCCAGCTCGGTCACAGATACGCAGTATTTT.